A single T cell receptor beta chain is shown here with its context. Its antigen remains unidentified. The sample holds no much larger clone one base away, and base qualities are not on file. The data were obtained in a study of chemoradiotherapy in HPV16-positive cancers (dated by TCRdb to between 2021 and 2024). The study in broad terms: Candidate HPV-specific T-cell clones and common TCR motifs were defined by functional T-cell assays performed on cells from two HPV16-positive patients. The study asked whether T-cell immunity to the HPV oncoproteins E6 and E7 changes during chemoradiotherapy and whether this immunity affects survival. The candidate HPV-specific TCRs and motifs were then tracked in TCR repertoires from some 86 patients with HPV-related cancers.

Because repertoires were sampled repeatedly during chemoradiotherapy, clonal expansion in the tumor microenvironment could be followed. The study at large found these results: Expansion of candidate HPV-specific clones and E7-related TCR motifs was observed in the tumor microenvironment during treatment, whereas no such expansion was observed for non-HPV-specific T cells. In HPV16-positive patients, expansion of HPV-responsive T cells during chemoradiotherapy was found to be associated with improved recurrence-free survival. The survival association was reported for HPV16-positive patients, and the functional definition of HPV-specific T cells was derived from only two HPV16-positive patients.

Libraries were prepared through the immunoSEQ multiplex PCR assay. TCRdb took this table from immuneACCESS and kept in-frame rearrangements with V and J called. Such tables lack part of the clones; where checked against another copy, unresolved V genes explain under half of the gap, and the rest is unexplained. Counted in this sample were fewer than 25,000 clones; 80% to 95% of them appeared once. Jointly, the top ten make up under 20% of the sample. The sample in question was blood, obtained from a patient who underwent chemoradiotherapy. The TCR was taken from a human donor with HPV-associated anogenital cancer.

The encoded CDR3 is CASSPRGGTGELFF. The DNA sequence reads TGTGCCAGCAGTCCCCGGGGGGGCACCGGGGAGCTGTTTTTT. Here the chain combines TRBV28 and TRBJ2-2, with 8 middle bases fitting TRBD2. Looking up the germline V gene yields CDR1 MDHEN and CDR2 SYDVKM. The CDR3 starts with the cysteine, ends with the phenylalanine, and has 14 residues. Only the CDR3 DNA stays, 42 bases, in frame from base 1. V and J are trimmed by 5 bases and 4 bases, and the gene matches miss 3 bases of the junction.